This T cell receptor beta chain emerged from a study of early T cells in non-severe SARS-CoV-2 infection. One entry per CDR3 protein, called by TCRdb with MiXCR from the 5' RACE reads. The table records roughly 120,000 distinct CDR3 sequences, 15% of them present only once. Germline assignment: CDR1 MNHEY and CDR2 SVGEGT. The V end was cut by 0 bases, the J end by 8 bases, with 10 bases between. This CDR3 spans 13 amino acids. The V call is TRBV6-2 or TRBV6-3, the J call TRBJ1-1, with a weak D call TRBD1 (6 bases). The origin of this receptor is an adult who was a healthcare worker with PCR-confirmed SARS-CoV-2 infection or an uninfected control (not recorded which). The sample comprised whole blood. In DNA form, the CDR3 reads TGTGCCAGCAGTTACTCGATGCAGGGGGAAGCTTTCTTT. Translation gives CASSYSMQGEAFF.